The 3 T cell receptor beta chains listed next were all sequenced from one sample in a study of blood T cells in healthy people across ages. It was with a sample-barcoded 5' primer and a J-beta primer mix that a second PCR of about 7 to 12 cycles was run. Via MiXCR, TCRdb re-called the 5' RACE reads, giving one row per CDR3 protein. The sample gives around 1,000,000 distinct CDR3 sequences, approximately 25% of which show up once; about 0.72% is in the top ten. This sample was also put to use in a study of T cells of mothers and their children.

Sequenced material: blood. Receptors were obtained from a girl aged 2 to 10 in good health.

The rearrangement joins TRBV9 to TRBJ2-7; the D gene is possibly TRBD1 (5 bases). The CDR3 length is 15 residues. V lost 4 bases and J 3 bases, leaving 17 bases between the germline ends. The V gene's germline CDR1 is SGDLS and CDR2 YYNGEE. CDR3 coding DNA: TGTGCCAGCAGCCCTCGACAGTTTGCGGTCTACGAGCAGTACTTC. Its translation: CASSPRQFAVYEQYF.

This clonotype has more than one count but fewer than ten. The chain combines TRBV10-1 with TRBJ2-3, with 9 nucleotides matching TRBD1. The trim removed 6 bases at V and 1 base at J, leaving 8 bases unmatched. The germline V gene has CDR1 WNHNN and CDR2 SYGVQD (reference sequence). There are 16 residues in the CDR3. The CDR3 sequence is CASSGRRDRGTDTQYF. DNA for the CDR3: TGCGCCAGCAGCGGACGCCGGGACAGGGGCACAGATACGCAGTATTTT.

The chain joins TRBV6-5 to TRBJ1-3; 11 bases line up with TRBD1. V lost 0 bases, J lost 8 bases, and 9 bases stayed unmatched. The CDR3 runs to 17 residues. CDR1 and CDR2 from the germline V gene are MNHEY and SVGAGI. Written as DNA, the CDR3 is TGTGCCAGCAGTTACTCGAAGCCGTGGACAGGGGGCCACACCATATATTTT. Translated, it gives CASSYSKPWTGGHTIYF.